This is a list of T cell receptor beta chains from one sample in a study of monozygotic twins with inflammatory bowel disease. One entry per CDR3 protein, without DNA, is what TCRdb gives after re-calling the 5' RACE reads. In total, the table holds some 150,000 distinct CDR3 sequences. The sequenced sample was blood. The receptor source for this set is a human donor with ulcerative colitis or Crohn's disease, or a healthy co-twin of an affected twin (not recorded which). The CDR3 runs from the conserved cysteine through the conserved F or W.

J	V	CDR3
TRBJ2-4	TRBV20-1	CSAGPLSGRGDIQYF
TRBJ1-1	TRBV20-1	CSAPQAGSEAFF
TRBJ2-7	TRBV7-2	CASSSPSAGGYEQYF
TRBJ2-7	TRBV20-1	CSARDRGGLHYEQYF
TRBJ2-7	TRBV7-9	CASSWGGTEQYF
TRBJ2-3	TRBV7-2	CASGSGTDTQYF
TRBJ1-2	TRBV12-3/TRBV12-4	CASSSTGEDGYTF
TRBJ1-6	TRBV12-3/TRBV12-4	CASSLGAAPLHF
TRBJ2-7	TRBV18	CASSPKLGGVVAYEQYF
TRBJ1-6	TRBV7-2	CASSLDGSNSPLHF
TRBJ1-6	TRBV12-3/TRBV12-4	CASSLGLRQGSPLHF
TRBJ1-6	TRBV26	CASSGTVGSPLYF
TRBJ2-5	TRBV5-1	CASSLGIQETQYF
TRBJ2-7	TRBV7-9	CVSSDTGTLRGYEQYF
TRBJ2-7	TRBV7-8	CASSLEGHSSYEQYF
TRBJ2-1	TRBV2	CAIDGTSGSNEQFF
TRBJ2-7	TRBV6-2/TRBV6-3	CATSLRGYEQYF
TRBJ2-7	TRBV15	CATSRDRAADEQYF
TRBJ2-5	TRBV12-3/TRBV12-4	CASSFPSGGVVGETQYF
TRBJ2-1	TRBV12-3/TRBV12-4	CASTPNQSPQFF
TRBJ2-3	TRBV7-2	CASSLEQGPGDTQYF
TRBJ2-1	TRBV5-5	CASRIEVGIYNEQFF
TRBJ1-5	TRBV5-1	CASSLDPTGCLSNQPQHF
TRBJ2-7	TRBV14	CASTPTGGSYEQYF
TRBJ1-1	TRBV5-6	CASSLGPRTEAFF
TRBJ2-7	TRBV30	CAWSRGRGGYEQYF
TRBJ2-3	TRBV30	CAWSPRGLTDTQYF
TRBJ2-7	TRBV5-1	CASSRRDFPHEQYF
TRBJ2-7	TRBV23-1	CASTRGPPSYEQYF
TRBJ1-2	TRBV7-9	CASSLNSYGYTF
TRBJ1-3	TRBV20-1	CSARDKTGSSGNTIYF
TRBJ1-6	TRBV27	CASSVRTGSDSPLHF
TRBJ1-2	TRBV27	CASRYDRNYGYTF
TRBJ2-3	TRBV4-3	CASRGGLRTDTQYF
TRBJ2-1	TRBV5-1	CASSLNAGGFNEQFF
TRBJ2-1	TRBV5-1	CASSLSSPYRDNEQFF
TRBJ2-1	TRBV5-1	CASSKTSGRGNEQFF
TRBJ1-2	TRBV28	CASLAKDEFNYGYTF
TRBJ2-1	TRBV12-3/TRBV12-4	CASTGGTSGNRLNRNEQFF
TRBJ1-6	TRBV13	CASSLGLREGNSPLHF
TRBJ1-2	TRBV7-2	CASSPDYGYTF
TRBJ1-1	TRBV28	CASSLTPGDTEAFF
TRBJ1-5	TRBV20-1	CSARDRNNQPQHF
TRBJ2-2	TRBV20-1	CSARDGRLAGVHTGELFF
TRBJ1-2	TRBV7-2	CASSEQGMGYTF
TRBJ1-4	TRBV7-2	CASTTYDTRGKLFF
TRBJ2-1	TRBV5-1	CASSGNRGEQFF
TRBJ2-1	TRBV12-3/TRBV12-4	CASSVLGGRNEQFF
TRBJ1-3	TRBV20-1	CSAEEPSGNTIYF
TRBJ2-7	TRBV6-5	CASSYSPGGSYEQYF
TRBJ2-7	TRBV5-1	CASSSRTGGYEQYF
TRBJ2-1	TRBV7-9	CASSPPGGSGAYEQFF
TRBJ1-4	TRBV20-1	CSASLGTNEKLFF
TRBJ1-2	TRBV7-9	CASSLGSSNPKYGYTF
TRBJ2-7	TRBV7-9	CASSPGTGTSYEQYF